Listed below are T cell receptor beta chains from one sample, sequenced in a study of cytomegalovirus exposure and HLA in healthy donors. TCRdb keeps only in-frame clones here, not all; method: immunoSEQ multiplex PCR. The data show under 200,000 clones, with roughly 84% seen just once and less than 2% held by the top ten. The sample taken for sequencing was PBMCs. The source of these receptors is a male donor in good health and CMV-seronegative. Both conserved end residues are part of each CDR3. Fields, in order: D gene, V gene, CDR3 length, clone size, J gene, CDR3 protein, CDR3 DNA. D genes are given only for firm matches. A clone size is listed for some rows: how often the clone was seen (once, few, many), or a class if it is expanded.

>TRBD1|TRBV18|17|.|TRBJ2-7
CASSPLPRQGAQNEQYF
TGTGCCAGCTCACCTCTTCCCCGACAGGGGGCGCAAAACGAGCAGTACTTC
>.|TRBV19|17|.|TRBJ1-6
CASSIGGLSSYNSPLHF
TGTGCCAGTAGTATAGGGGGGCTGAGCTCCTATAATTCACCCCTCCACTTT
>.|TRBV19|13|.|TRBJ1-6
CASSILAGLSLHF
TGTGCCAGTAGTATCCTGGCAGGGCTGTCCCTCCACTTT
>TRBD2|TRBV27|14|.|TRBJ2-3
CASEHSGSPDTQYF
TGTGCCAGCGAACATAGCGGGAGCCCAGATACGCAGTATTTT
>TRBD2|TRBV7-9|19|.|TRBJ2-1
CASSSTEPEGSGDYNEQFF
TGTGCCAGCAGCTCCACGGAGCCCGAGGGGAGCGGGGACTACAATGAGCAGTTCTTC
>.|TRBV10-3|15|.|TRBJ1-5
CAISEEGWSNQPQHF
TGTGCCATCAGTGAGGAGGGATGGAGCAATCAGCCCCAGCATTTT
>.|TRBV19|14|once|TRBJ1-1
CASSIGGVTAEAFF
TGTGCCAGTAGTATAGGGGGGGTTACAGCTGAAGCTTTCTTT
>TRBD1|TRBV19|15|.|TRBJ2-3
CASSILDRDEDTQYF
TGTGCCAGTAGTATCCTAGACAGGGATGAAGATACGCAGTATTTT
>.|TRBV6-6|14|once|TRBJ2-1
CASSETRDYNEQFF
TGTGCCAGCAGCGAGACTAGGGACTACAATGAGCAGTTCTTC
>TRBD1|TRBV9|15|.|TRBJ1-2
CASSGHRDSFRFYTF
TGTGCCAGCAGCGGCCACCGGGACAGCTTTCGTTTCTACACCTTC
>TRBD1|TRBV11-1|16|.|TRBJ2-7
CASSLPGAGGDHEQYF
TGTGCCAGCAGCCTCCCCGGGGCAGGGGGCGACCACGAGCAGTACTTC
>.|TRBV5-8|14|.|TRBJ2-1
CASSSSGYYNEQFF
TGTGCCAGCAGCTCAAGCGGGTACTACAATGAGCAGTTCTTC
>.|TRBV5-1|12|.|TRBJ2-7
CASSLGGDEQYF
TGCGCCAGCAGCTTGGGAGGAGACGAGCAGTACTTC
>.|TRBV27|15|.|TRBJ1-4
CASSLSPTRREKLFF
TGTGCCAGCAGTTTATCCCCCACCCGGAGGGAAAAACTGTTTTTT
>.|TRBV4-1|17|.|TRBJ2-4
CASSEDLGLGAKNIQYF
TGCGCCAGCAGCGAAGACCTGGGACTGGGAGCCAAAAACATTCAGTACTTC
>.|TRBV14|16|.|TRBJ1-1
CASSQGVRQANTEAFF
TGTGCCAGCAGCCAAGGGGTTCGGCAGGCGAACACTGAAGCTTTCTTT
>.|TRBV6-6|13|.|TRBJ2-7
CASSHTATYEQYF
TGTGCCAGCAGTCATACCGCCACCTACGAGCAGTACTTC
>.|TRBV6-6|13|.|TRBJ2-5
CASSYPGGETQYF
TGTGCCAGCAGTTACCCGGGGGGCGAGACCCAGTACTTC
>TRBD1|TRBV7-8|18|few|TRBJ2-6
CASSGSRDRVTGANVLTF
TGTGCCAGCAGCGGGAGCCGGGACAGGGTTACCGGGGCCAACGTCCTGACTTTC
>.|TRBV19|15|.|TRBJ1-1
CASSMGFRGWTEAFF
TGTGCCAGTAGTATGGGTTTTAGGGGATGGACTGAAGCTTTCTTT
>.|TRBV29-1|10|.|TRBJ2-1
CSVYRVEQFF
TGCAGCGTTTACAGGGTGGAGCAGTTCTTC
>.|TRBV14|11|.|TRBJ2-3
CASSSGDTQYF
TGTGCCAGCAGCTCGGGGGACACGCAGTATTTT
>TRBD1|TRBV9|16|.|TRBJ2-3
CASSVAGTVFTDTQYF
TGTGCCAGCAGCGTAGCCGGGACAGTTTTCACAGATACGCAGTATTTT
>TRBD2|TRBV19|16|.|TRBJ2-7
CASSIGVAGVNYEQYF
TGTGCCAGTAGTATAGGGGTAGCGGGAGTGAACTACGAGCAGTACTTC
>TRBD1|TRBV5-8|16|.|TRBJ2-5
CASSPRGYRGQETQYF
TGTGCCAGCAGTCCCAGGGGGTATCGGGGCCAAGAGACCCAGTACTTC